This TCR beta chain derives from a study of T cell responses to AZD1222 COVID-19 vaccine. General observations from the study: Donors, mostly white British, included more females; clonal diversity was possibly underestimated. At study baseline, merely several AZD1222 recipients were seropositive.

V gave up 8 bases and J gave up 0 bases, with 14 bases separating them. The CDR3 is made up of 15 amino acids. Germline-derived CDR1 and CDR2 are LNHDA and SQIVND (reference sequence). TCRdb's copy holds only in-frame clones and misses some; the assay was immunoSEQ multiplex PCR. The sample lists more than 80,000 clones; 80% to 90% were seen once. Concerning this clone itself: As yet, its antigen is unknown.

The J gene is TRBJ1-5, the V gene TRBV19; D is possibly TRBD1 (5 bases). The specimen was peripheral blood, collected 28 days after the second AZD1222 dose. The clonotype was recovered from an adult who received the AZD1222 COVID-19 vaccine. The CDR3 region is CASGVRGNSNQPQHF. In DNA, the CDR3 is TGTGCCAGTGGAGTTAGGGGTAATAGCAATCAGCCCCAGCATTTT.